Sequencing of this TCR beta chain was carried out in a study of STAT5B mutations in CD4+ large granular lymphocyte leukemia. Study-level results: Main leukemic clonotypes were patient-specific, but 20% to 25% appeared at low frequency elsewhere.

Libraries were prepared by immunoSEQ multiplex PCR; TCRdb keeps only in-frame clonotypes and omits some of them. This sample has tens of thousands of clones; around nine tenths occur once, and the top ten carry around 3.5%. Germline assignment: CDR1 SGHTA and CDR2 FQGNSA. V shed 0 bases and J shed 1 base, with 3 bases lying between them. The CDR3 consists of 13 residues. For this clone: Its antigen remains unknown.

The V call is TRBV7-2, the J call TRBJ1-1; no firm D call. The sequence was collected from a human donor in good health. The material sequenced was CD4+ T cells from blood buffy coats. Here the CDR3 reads CASSLAQNTEAFF. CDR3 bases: TGTGCCAGCAGCTTAGCCCAGAACACTGAAGCTTTCTTT.